This entry features one T cell receptor beta chain sequence. The data originate from a study of human T cells and chemical hapten exposure. Overall study: Investigators sensitized around 2 cm by around 2 cm of upper inner arm skin with 2% DPC. Enrolled patients were predominantly female and had alopecia areata, totalis or universalis.

Germline V lookup: CDR1 SGHRS, CDR2 YFSETQ. This CDR3 comprises 13 residues. Trimming shortened V by 1 base and J by 8 bases, and 10 bases separated the two germline ends. Unique molecular identifiers were linked by the library to individual cDNA molecules. TCRdb redid the calling of the RACE reads with MiXCR, one entry per CDR3 protein. The sample includes roughly 200,000 distinct CDR3 sequences, around 25% of them seen just once. Specified time point: patch test 3, about 24 weeks after DPC sensitization. Treatment of the sample: therapeutic diphenylcyclopropenone sensitization with weekly scalp DPC.

The rearrangement uses TRBV5-1 and TRBJ2-1; D gene ambiguous. The receptor was derived from a woman aged 40 to 49 with alopecia areata. Some clones in this sample may be carry-over from other donors' samples. Material: whole blood, obtained in connection with sensitization to the hapten diphenylcyclopropenone (DPC). Here the CDR3 reads CASSLRNRDEQFF. In DNA form, the CDR3 reads TGCGCCAGCAGCTTGAGGAACAGAGATGAGCAGTTCTTC. The full variable domain, in which reference TRBV5-1 and TRBJ2-1 provide the parts outside the CDR3, is KAGVTQTPRYLIKTRGQQVTLSCSPISGHRSVSWYQQTPGQGLQFLFEYFSETQRNKGNFPGRFSGRQFSNSRSEMNVSTLELGDSALYLCASSLRNRDEQFFGPGTRLTVL.